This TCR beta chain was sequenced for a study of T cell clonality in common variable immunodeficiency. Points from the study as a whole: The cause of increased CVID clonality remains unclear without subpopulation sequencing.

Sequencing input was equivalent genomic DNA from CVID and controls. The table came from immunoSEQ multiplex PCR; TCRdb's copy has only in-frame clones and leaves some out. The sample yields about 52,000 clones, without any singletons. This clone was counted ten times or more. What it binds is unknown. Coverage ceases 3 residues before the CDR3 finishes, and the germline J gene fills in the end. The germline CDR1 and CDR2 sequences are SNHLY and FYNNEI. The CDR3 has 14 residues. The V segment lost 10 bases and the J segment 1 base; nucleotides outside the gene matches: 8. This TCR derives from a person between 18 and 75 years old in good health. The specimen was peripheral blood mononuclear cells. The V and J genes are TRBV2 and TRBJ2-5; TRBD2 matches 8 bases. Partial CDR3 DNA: TGTGCCACCCGCGGGGGGATCTTCCAAGAGACC. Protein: CATRGGIFQET. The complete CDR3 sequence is CATRGGIFQETQYF.